This T cell receptor (beta chain) originates from a study of blood T cell repertoires in COVID-19. Study in general: Specimens from acute and convalescent COVID-19 originated in the United States, Italy and Spain. From T cells, B-cell-depleted T cells, or PBMCs came the material, which was cDNA or gDNA.

Original processing methods: Quantification of nucleated cells was approximated via reference gene primer amplification. This table comes from immunoSEQ multiplex PCR, and its TCRdb copy is limited to in-frame clones, with some not included. Clone size and V and J calls were adopted from that table, with D and trimming inferred from the DNA. The table includes more than 85,000 clones, over 60% detected once. Germline V gene sequence: CDR1 SGHNT, CDR2 YYREEE (reference sequence). V was shortened by 4 bases and J by 1 base, with 17 bases between the two germline ends. The CDR3 covers 16 residues. The sample taken for sequencing was peripheral blood. The sequence derives from an elderly woman with active or convalescent COVID-19. The J gene is TRBJ1-1, the V gene TRBV5-4; D is undetermined. The CDR3 protein is CASSPIIGRENTEAFF. CDR3 DNA sequence: TGTGCCAGCAGCCCGATCATTGGACGGGAGAACACTGAAGCTTTCTTT.